Presented here are 4 T cell receptor beta chains from one specimen sequenced in a study of blood T cell repertoires in COVID-19. Only in-frame clones appear in the TCRdb table, and some are missing; sequencing was by immunoSEQ multiplex PCR. The table has 45,000 to 60,000 clones, 85% to 95% seen once. Sequenced input: peripheral blood. These receptors originate from a man aged 50 or older with acute or convalescent COVID-19.

V gene TRBV14 combines with J gene TRBJ2-3; weak D call: TRBD2 (6 bases). The CDR3 extends over 17 amino acids. CDR1 and CDR2 from the germline V gene are SGHDN and FVKESK. Trimming removed 4 bases from V and 0 bases from J, with 17 bases in between. CDR3 DNA: TGTGCCAGCAGCCTCCGAGGCGGGGCAAAAAGCACAGATACGCAGTATTTT. Its translation is CASSLRGGAKSTDTQYF.

The chain combines TRBV6-5 with TRBJ1-6; 10 nucleotides line up with TRBD1. Per germline, CDR1 MNHEY and CDR2 SVGAGI. The CDR3 sequence is 15 residues long. J gave up 7 bases and V 6 bases, and 6 bases lay outside the gene matches. CDR3 protein: CASRRTGGLNSPLHF. The CDR3, as DNA: TGTGCCAGCAGACGGACAGGGGGATTAAATTCACCCCTCCACTTT.

This clone was detected only once. The gene calls are TRBV25-1 and TRBJ2-7, with D hard to call. This CDR3 is 11 amino acids long. Trimming took 5 bases from V and 5 from J, leaving 7 bases between them. The germline CDR1 and CDR2 sequences are MGHDK and SYGVNS. The chain's CDR3 is CASSRSDEQYF. For the CDR3, the DNA is TGTGCCAGCAGTCGGTCGGACGAGCAGTACTTC.

The chain is built from TRBV5-4 and TRBJ1-2; D is ambiguous. The V end was cut by 4 bases, the J end by 8 bases, with 15 bases between. The length of the CDR3 is 13 residues. Germline V lookup: CDR1 SGHNT, CDR2 YYREEE (reference sequence). As DNA, the CDR3 is TGTGCCAGCAGCCCGGAGTCCGGGGAGGGCTACACCTTC. Its translation is CASSPESGEGYTF. The whole variable domain, remainder taken from reference TRBV5-4 and TRBJ1-2, is ETGVTQSPTHLIKTRGQQVTLRCSSQSGHNTVSWYQQALGQGPQFIFQYYREEENGRGNFPPRFSGLQFPNYSSELNVNALELDDSALYLCASSPESGEGYTFGSGTRLTVV.